This T cell receptor (beta chain) was obtained from a study of OX40 agonist ivuxolimab in advanced cancers. Study in general: Patients were treated with ivuxolimab, an agonistic anti-OX40 (CD134) antibody. All patients had ivuxolimab intravenously every 2 weeks at 0.01 to 10 mg/kg.

Enrollment shut out patients with autoimmune disease history or systemic immunosuppression. Baseline was the first blood sampling point, followed by cycle 4 day 1 and cycle 7 day 1. Using immunoSEQ multiplex PCR, the repertoire was profiled, and TCRdb retains in-frame clones only, with some absent. This sample has 90,000 to 100,000 clones, with about 88% found just once. CDR3 length: 15 residues. Germline loops: CDR1 KGHSH, CDR2 LQKENI. The V and J ends lost 3 bases and 3 bases respectively, with 14 bases between them. The material sequenced was CD4+ or CD8+ T cells sorted from blood, taken in a trial of the OX40 agonist ivuxolimab. The J gene is TRBJ1-1, the V gene TRBV18; D is unclear. This TCR was sampled from an adult with an advanced solid tumor such as melanoma, head and neck, liver or kidney cancer. The CDR3 DNA follows: TGTGCCAGCTCACCCAGGAGTCCCGGGGACACTGAAGCTTTCTTT. The encoded protein is CASSPRSPGDTEAFF.